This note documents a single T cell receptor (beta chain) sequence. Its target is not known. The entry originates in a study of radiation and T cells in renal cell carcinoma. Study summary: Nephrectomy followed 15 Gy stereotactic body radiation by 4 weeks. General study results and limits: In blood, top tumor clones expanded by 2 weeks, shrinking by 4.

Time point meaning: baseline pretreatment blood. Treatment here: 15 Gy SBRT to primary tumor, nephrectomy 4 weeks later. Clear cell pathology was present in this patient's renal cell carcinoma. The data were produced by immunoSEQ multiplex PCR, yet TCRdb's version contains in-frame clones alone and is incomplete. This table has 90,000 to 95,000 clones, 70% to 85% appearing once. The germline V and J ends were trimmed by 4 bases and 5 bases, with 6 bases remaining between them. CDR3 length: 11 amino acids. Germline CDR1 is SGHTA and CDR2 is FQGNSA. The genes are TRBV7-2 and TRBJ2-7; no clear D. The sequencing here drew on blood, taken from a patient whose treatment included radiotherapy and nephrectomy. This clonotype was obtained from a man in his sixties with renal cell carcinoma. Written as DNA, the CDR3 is TGTGCCAGCAGCTCGGCCCACGAGCAGTACTTC. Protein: CASSSAHEQYF. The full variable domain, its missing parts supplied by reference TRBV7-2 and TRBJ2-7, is GAGVSQSPSNKVTEKGKDVELRCDPISGHTALYWYRQSLGQGLEFLIYFQGNSAPDKSGLPSDRFSAERTGGSVSTLTIQRTQQEDSAVYLCASSSAHEQYFGPGTRLTVT.